The 32 T cell receptor beta chains below were found in one sample sequenced in a study of blood T cell repertoires in COVID-19. The data were produced by immunoSEQ multiplex PCR, yet TCRdb's version contains in-frame clones alone and is incomplete. This sample has some 140,000 clones, with roughly three quarters found just once. Sequenced sample: peripheral blood. These receptor sequences come from a man older than 75 with acute or convalescent COVID-19.

This clone was seen once. The genes are TRBV5-4 and TRBJ2-6; D ambiguous. There are 16 residues in the CDR3. Germline CDR1 SGHNT, CDR2 YYREEE (reference sequence). Trimming stripped 4 bases from V and 1 base from J, with 12 bases between. This CDR3 reads CASSRQRISGANVLTF. CDR3 nucleotides: TGTGCCAGCAGCCGCCAGCGTATTTCTGGGGCCAACGTCCTGACTTTC.

This clone appeared a single time. The chain combines TRBV28 with TRBJ1-5; perhaps TRBD1 as D (6 bases). V lost 6 bases and J 11 bases, leaving 17 bases between the germline ends. Germline V gene lookup returns CDR1 MDHEN and CDR2 SYDVKM. The CDR3 sequence is 13 residues long. CDR3 bases: TGTGCCAGCAGCTGGGGACATCTCCAGGCCCAGCATTTT. As protein: CASSWGHLQAQHF.

The chain is built from TRBV7-6 and TRBJ2-3; D is perhaps TRBD2 (7 bases). Germline CDR1 SGHVS, CDR2 FNYEAQ. V was pared by 5 bases and J by 6 bases, with 18 bases between. This CDR3 has 15 amino acids. In nucleotides, the CDR3 is TGTGCCAGCAGCCTCTGGGGGGGCTCATCCGATACGCAGTATTTT. Translating it yields CASSLWGGSSDTQYF. The full variable domain, its missing parts supplied by reference TRBV7-6 and TRBJ2-3, is GAGVSQSPRYKVTKRGQDVALRCDPISGHVSLYWYRQALGQGPEFLTYFNYEAQQDKSGLPNDRFSAERPEGSISTLTIQRTEQRDSAMYRCASSLWGGSSDTQYFGPGTRLTVL.

The chain uses TRBV28 and TRBJ2-3, with D possibly being TRBD1 (6 bases). There are 17 residues in the CDR3. Germline CDR1 reads MDHEN; CDR2 reads SYDVKM. Trimming left V 3 bases short and J 0 bases short, with 16 bases between. The DNA of the CDR3 is TGTGCCAGCAGTTTGTCCCCCGGACAGCTTAGCACAGATACGCAGTATTTT. Its protein is CASSLSPGQLSTDTQYF.

Only a few counts were recorded for this clone. The gene calls are TRBV24-1 and TRBJ1-2; 9 positions match TRBD1. The CDR3 is made up of 16 amino acids. After removal of 3 bases from V and 3 bases from J, the junction contained 7 bases not matched to a gene. CDR1 KGHDR and CDR2 SFDVKD come from the germline V gene. The CDR3 here is CATSDLGQGRYYGYTF. In nucleotides, the CDR3 is TGTGCCACCAGTGATCTTGGACAGGGGAGATACTATGGCTACACCTTC.

The rearrangement links TRBV29-1 to TRBJ2-3; D might be TRBD2 (6 bases). Trimming pared 3 bases from V and 3 bases from J, leaving 7 bases between. The CDR3 covers 12 residues. Germline V gene lookup returns CDR1 SQVTM and CDR2 ANQGSEA. CDR3 sequence: CSVDGGTDTQYF. In DNA, the CDR3 is TGCAGCGTTGATGGGGGGACAGATACGCAGTATTTT.

The chain recombines TRBV6-2 or TRBV6-3 with TRBJ1-5, with D uncertain. V was clipped by 2 bases and J by 2 bases, with 7 bases between them. The CDR3 runs 14 residues. Germline-derived CDR1 and CDR2 are MNHEY and SVGEGT. The DNA for the CDR3 is TGTGCCAGCAGTTACGCAGTGGGCAATCAGCCCCAGCATTTT. Translating it yields CASSYAVGNQPQHF.

This clone showed up many times. The chain links TRBV4-1 to TRBJ2-1, with 16 positions matching TRBD2. Germline CDR1 and CDR2: MGHRA and YSYEKL. The junction had 11 bases not matched to a gene; V was cut back by 3 bases and J by 6 bases. The CDR3 is made up of 19 amino acids. The CDR3 DNA follows: TGCGCCAGCAGCCACTTACCGGGACTAGCGGGGGGGCACAGCAATGAGCAGTTCTTC. Translating gives CASSHLPGLAGGHSNEQFF.

The gene calls are TRBV19 and TRBJ1-2; 8 bases map to TRBD1. V lost 2 bases to trimming and J lost 8 bases; unmatched junction nucleotides: 4. Germline CDR1 and CDR2: LNHDA and SQIVND (reference sequence). The CDR3 totals 13 residues. The CDR3 DNA follows: TGTGCCAGTAGTATACACGGACAGGGCGGCTACACCTTC. Residues: CASSIHGQGGYTF.

The chain has TRBV28 and TRBJ1-3, with 10 bases that match TRBD1. Germline V gives CDR1 MDHEN, CDR2 SYDVKM. The CDR3 runs 14 residues. V gave up 11 bases and J gave up 2 bases; unmatched junction bases: 6. In DNA, the CDR3 is TGTGCCGCCGGGACAGGGGAAGCTGGAAACACCATATATTTT. Translated, it gives CAAGTGEAGNTIYF.

This chain uses TRBV9 with TRBJ2-1, with D possibly TRBD2 on 6 matching bases. Germline CDR1 is SGDLS and CDR2 is YYNGEE. Trimming stripped 0 bases from V and 4 bases from J, with 8 bases between. The CDR3 is made up of 14 amino acids. CDR3 loop: CASSVVGGYNEQFF. In nucleotides, the CDR3 is TGTGCCAGCAGCGTAGTGGGGGGATACAATGAGCAGTTCTTC. The whole variable domain, remainder taken from reference TRBV9 and TRBJ2-1, is DSGVTQTPKHLITATGQRVTLRCSPRSGDLSVYWYQQSLDQGLQFLIQYYNGEERAKGNILERFSAQQFPDLHSELNLSSLELGDSALYFCASSVVGGYNEQFFGPGTRLTVL.

This clone was detected only once. This chain uses TRBV5-1 with TRBJ1-6; 7 bases fit TRBD1. CDR3 length: 16 amino acids. Looked up from germline, CDR1 is SGHRS and CDR2 is YFSETQ. The V segment lost 5 bases and the J segment 5 bases; nucleotides outside the gene matches: 10. The CDR3 DNA reads as TGCGCCAGCAGATGGAGAGGGGGACAGAATAATTCACCCCTCCACTTT. Amino acid sequence: CASRWRGGQNNSPLHF.

The chain joins TRBV6-2 or TRBV6-3 to TRBJ2-6, with TRBD1 matching 7 bases. This CDR3 has 19 residues. The V gene end was trimmed by 0 bases and the J gene end by 0 bases; junction bases not matched to a gene: 8. Germline CDR1 reads MNHEY; CDR2 reads SVGEGT. This chain's CDR3 is CASSYSLDRIISGANVLTF. The CDR3, as DNA: TGTGCCAGCAGTTACTCACTGGACAGGATCATCTCTGGGGCCAACGTCCTGACTTTC.

The chain is built from TRBV6-5 and TRBJ1-6; 8 bases map to TRBD1. V was clipped by 6 bases and J by 7 bases; unmatched bases: 8. The CDR3 runs 15 residues. CDR1 MNHEY and CDR2 SVGAGI come from the germline V gene. CDR3 nucleotide sequence: TGTGCCAGCAGCTGGACAGGGCTAGGCAATTCACCCCTCCACTTT. Translating it yields CASSWTGLGNSPLHF.

The chain combines TRBV6-5 with TRBJ2-3, with 9 bases aligning to TRBD2. Germline V lookup: CDR1 MNHEY, CDR2 SVGAGI. Losses at the gene ends were 6 bases for V and 5 bases for J; bases not matched to a gene: 9. CDR3 size: 15 residues. The CDR3: CASRTGGGAKDTQYF. The DNA for the CDR3 is TGTGCCAGCAGGACCGGCGGGGGGGCCAAAGATACGCAGTATTTT.

V and J are TRBV7-6 and TRBJ1-5; 9 positions match TRBD1. Trimming removed 3 bases from V and 2 bases from J; junction bases left unmatched: 11. Germline V lookup: CDR1 SGHVS, CDR2 FNYEAQ. This CDR3 region has 18 residues. The CDR3 nucleotides read TGTGCCAGCAGCTTTAGTTGGAGGGGACAGGGATGCAATCAGCCCCAGCATTTT. It encodes CASSFSWRGQGCNQPQHF. The full variable domain, its missing parts supplied by reference TRBV7-6 and TRBJ1-5, is GAGVSQSPRYKVTKRGQDVALRCDPISGHVSLYWYRQALGQGPEFLTYFNYEAQQDKSGLPNDRFSAERPEGSISTLTIQRTEQRDSAMYRCASSFSWRGQGCNQPQHFGDGTRLSIL.

This sequence joins TRBV6-2 or TRBV6-3 and TRBJ2-1; 8 bases are a match to TRBD1. This CDR3 is built from 14 residues. Germline CDR1 is MNHEY and CDR2 is SVGEGT. J gave up 8 bases and V 5 bases, and 8 bases lay outside the gene matches. The CDR3 loop is CASSLRTGSHEQFF. DNA for the CDR3: TGTGCCAGCAGTCTACGGACAGGGAGCCATGAGCAGTTCTTC.

CDR3 bases: TGCGCCAGCAGCCAAGATTATAACAGTGCTAACTATGGCTACACCTTC. Protein sequence: CASSQDYNSANYGYTF. The V gene is TRBV4-3, the J gene TRBJ1-2; D is unresolved. Germline lookup yields CDR1 LGHNA and CDR2 YSLEER. Trimming took 0 bases from V and 0 from J, leaving 11 bases between them. The CDR3 is 16 amino acids.

The V and J genes are TRBV11-3 and TRBJ2-1, with 9 bases identical to TRBD1. The V and J ends lost 4 bases and 2 bases, in that order; junction bases with no gene match: 15. Germline loops: CDR1 SGHNT, CDR2 YENEEA. The CDR3 has 19 amino acids. CDR3 sequence reads: CASSSSDRGVTGTYNEQFF. DNA for the CDR3: TGTGCCAGCAGCTCTTCTGACAGGGGGGTTACTGGGACCTACAATGAGCAGTTCTTC.

The gene calls are TRBV19 and TRBJ2-5, with 9 positions matching TRBD1. From germline, CDR1 is LNHDA and CDR2 SQIVND (reference sequence). Trimming cost V 5 bases and J 5 bases; bases outside gene matches: 6. The length of the CDR3 is 14 residues. This chain's CDR3 is CASSPGTGTETQYF. The CDR3 DNA reads as TGTGCCAGTAGTCCGGGGACAGGGACCGAGACCCAGTACTTC.

The rearrangement uses TRBV5-1 and TRBJ2-5; weak D call: TRBD1 (6 bases). Between the trimmed V and J ends, which lost 0 bases and 4 bases, there was a span of 13 bases. The CDR3 consists of 15 residues. Germline V gene lookup returns CDR1 SGHRS and CDR2 YFSETQ. This chain's CDR3 is CASSLGQGFPETQYF. The CDR3, as DNA: TGCGCCAGCAGCTTGGGGCAGGGGTTTCCAGAGACCCAGTACTTC. Drawing the rest from reference TRBV5-1 and TRBJ2-5, the complete variable domain is KAGVTQTPRYLIKTRGQQVTLSCSPISGHRSVSWYQQTPGQGLQFLFEYFSETQRNKGNFPGRFSGRQFSNSRSEMNVSTLELGDSALYLCASSLGQGFPETQYFGPGTRLLVL.

The gene calls are TRBV6-1 and TRBJ2-5, with 14 bases matching TRBD2. Per the germline V gene, CDR1 is MNHNS and CDR2 is SASEGT. The CDR3 extends over 16 amino acids. V trimming: 1 base; J trimming: 2 bases; junction bases outside the gene matches: 0. The CDR3 spells CASSEGTSGGQETQYF. The CDR3 DNA follows: TGTGCCAGCAGTGAAGGGACTAGCGGGGGGCAAGAGACCCAGTACTTC.

The chain joins TRBV9 to TRBJ2-3, with 7 positions matching TRBD2. Germline loops: CDR1 SGDLS, CDR2 YYNGEE. This CDR3 contains 14 residues. With V trimmed by 4 bases and J by 5 bases, 7 bases remained unmatched. CDR3 in amino acids: CASSTRTSLDTQYF. CDR3 coding DNA: TGTGCCAGCAGCACCCGGACTAGTTTAGATACGCAGTATTTT.

The chain joins TRBV6-6 to TRBJ2-5, with TRBD2 identical over 7 bases. V gave up 4 bases and J gave up 3 bases; unmatched junction bases: 8. Per the germline V gene, CDR1 is MNHNY and CDR2 is SVGAGI (reference sequence). The CDR3 loop spans 15 amino acids. CDR3 loop: CASSFSRGREETQYF. The CDR3 coding sequence is TGTGCCAGCAGTTTCTCCCGGGGGAGGGAAGAGACCCAGTACTTC.

The V call is TRBV5-6, the J call TRBJ2-1; TRBD1 matches 8 bases. CDR1 and CDR2 (germline): SGHDT, YYEEEE. The length of the CDR3 is 16 residues. The ends lost 4 bases at V and 2 bases at J; junction bases unmatched: 8. The CDR3 DNA reads TGTGCCAGCAGCCAAGAAACAGGGGGACCCTACAATGAGCAGTTCTTC. Protein product: CASSQETGGPYNEQFF.

The chain combines TRBV7-3 with TRBJ2-3; D is possibly TRBD2 (6 bases). Per the germline V gene, CDR1 is SGHTA and CDR2 is FQGTGA. This CDR3 is built from 14 residues. V lost 5 bases and J 1 base, leaving 10 bases between the germline ends. CDR3 amino acids: CASSPWGGTDTQYF. CDR3 in DNA: TGTGCCAGCAGCCCCTGGGGGGGCACAGATACGCAGTATTTT.

The rearrangement links TRBV19 to TRBJ2-1, with TRBD2 identical over 12 bases. Trimming removed 8 bases from V and 9 bases from J; junction bases left unmatched: 8. Germline CDR1 and CDR2: LNHDA and SQIVND (reference sequence). This CDR3 comprises 14 residues. The CDR3, as DNA: TGTGCCAGTTCGACTAGCGGGGGCCGCGGTGAGCAGTTCTTC. This translates into CASSTSGGRGEQFF.

The gene calls are TRBV5-5 and TRBJ1-6, with 10 nucleotides matching TRBD1. This CDR3 comprises 18 residues. The junction had 17 bases not matched to a gene; V was cut back by 4 bases and J by 10 bases. The germline V gene has CDR1 SGHKS and CDR2 YYEKEE (reference sequence). CDR3 bases: TGTGCCAGCAGCCCCTCGACAGGGGGCGTCGACTTCGGCTCACCCCTCCACTTT. It is translated as CASSPSTGGVDFGSPLHF. Complete variable domain (other parts from reference TRBV5-5 and TRBJ1-6): DAGVTQSPTHLIKTRGQQVTLRCSPISGHKSVSWYQQVLGQGPQFIFQYYEKEERGRGNFPDRFSARQFPNYSSELNVNALLLGDSALYLCASSPSTGGVDFGSPLHFGNGTRLTVT.

The rearrangement links TRBV5-1 to TRBJ2-2, with D possibly matching TRBD1 (5 bases). Germline CDR1 reads SGHRS; CDR2 reads YFSETQ. Trimming removed 2 bases at V and 5 bases at J, with 13 bases between. The CDR3 consists of 15 residues. For the CDR3, the DNA is TGCGCCAGCAGCTTAACCCAGGGTTCGACCGGGGAGCTGTTTTTT. It is translated as CASSLTQGSTGELFF.

This clone showed up just a few times. The rearrangement joins TRBV28 to TRBJ2-3; D is possibly TRBD2 (6 bases). Looked up from germline, CDR1 is MDHEN and CDR2 is SYDVKM. The germline V and J ends were trimmed by 3 bases and 2 bases, with 12 bases remaining between them. There are 15 residues in the CDR3. CDR3 in amino acids: CASSFSAGYTDTQYF. In nucleotides, the CDR3 is TGTGCCAGCAGTTTTTCGGCGGGGTACACAGATACGCAGTATTTT.

V usage is TRBV27 and J usage is TRBJ2-2; D may be TRBD2 (5 bases). Trimming pared 4 bases from V and 4 bases from J, leaving 13 bases between. In germline, CDR1 is MNHEY, CDR2 SMNVEV (reference sequence). The CDR3 covers 15 residues. The CDR3 bases are TGTGCCAGCAGTTGGGTAGAGGGTCCCACCGGGGAGCTGTTTTTT. Translating it yields CASSWVEGPTGELFF.

This clone has just a few counts. The rearrangement links TRBV16 to TRBJ1-2; possible D gene TRBD1, 5 bases. CDR3 length: 17 amino acids. Trimming took off 2 bases at V and 2 bases at J, with 18 bases between the two ends. CDR1 is KGHSY and CDR2 is FQNENV in the germline V gene. The CDR3 bases are TGTGCCAGCAGCCAACGAATCGAACAGGTTCCGAACTATGGCTACACCTTC. Protein sequence: CASSQRIEQVPNYGYTF. The variable domain in full, with the rest retrieved from reference TRBV16 and TRBJ1-2, is GEEVAQTPKHLVRGEGQKAKLYCAPIKGHSYVFWYQQVLKNEFKFLISFQNENVFDETGMPKERFSAKCLPNSPCSLEIQATKLEDSAVYFCASSQRIEQVPNYGYTFGSGTRLTVV.